The clone carrying this TCR beta chain was detected only a few times. Using immunoSEQ multiplex PCR, the repertoire was profiled, and TCRdb retains in-frame clones only, with some absent. The sample has tens of thousands of clones, 30% to 35% seen once. The ends lost 6 bases at V and 6 bases at J; junction bases unmatched: 5. Germline-derived CDR1 and CDR2 are MNHGY and SAAAGT. The CDR3 consists of 14 residues. The data stem from a study of sequential checkpoint blockade in melanoma. Regarding treatment: randomized to nivolumab then ipilimumab (arm A) or the reverse (arm B). The chain links TRBV6-8 to TRBJ1-6, with 7 bases identical to TRBD1. This clonotype was obtained from a human donor with melanoma. The input for sequencing was tumor tissue (inferred from file names), taken from a patient given nivolumab and ipilimumab in sequence. CDR3 amino acids: CASRRGQSNSPLHF. The CDR3 bases are TGTGCCAGCAGACGGGGACAGTCTAATTCACCCCTCCACTTT.